The clone carrying this TCR beta chain was seen more than once but under ten times. This CDR3 has 12 amino acids. The V end lost 4 bases, the J end lost 8 bases, and 6 bases lay between the germline ends. Germline CDR1 is WNHNN and CDR2 is SYGVQD (reference sequence). TCRdb re-derived calls from the RT-PCR reads in MiXCR, one entry per CDR3 protein. The table includes approximately 720,000 distinct CDR3 sequences, over 12% detected once. This sequence joins TRBV10-1 and TRBJ1-6; D uncertain. The sequence derives from a female donor in good health, serving as a healthy control. The source material was memory CD4+ T cells from blood. The DNA of the CDR3 is TGCGCCAGCAGTGCCCCCGATTCACCCCTCCACTTT. Amino acid sequence: CASSAPDSPLHF.